Detailed here is one TCR beta chain. This clonotype was detected only a few times. Its antigen is still unknown. Base quality data are lacking; no much larger clone is found one base away. The sample's treatment or condition label, in plain terms: live attenuated yellow fever vaccine strain. A standard Ficoll-Paque protocol was used to isolate PBMCs from peripheral blood. Dynabeads CD4 and CD8 positive selection kits were used to isolate the CD4 and CD8 T-cell fractions. TriZol was used to extract RNA from bulk PBMCs, CD4 and CD8 fractions, and dextramer-positive and dextramer-negative fractions. These data belong to a study of T cells after yellow fever vaccination (dated by TCRdb to the late 2010s). Study-level background: The SMART-Seq v4 Ultra Low Input RNA kit was used to prepare libraries from fractions with low cell numbers. To follow T-cell clones before and after both primary and booster YFV17D yellow fever vaccination, bulk TCR alpha and beta repertoires underwent longitudinal sequencing. Two healthy male donors made up the cohort, one aged 18 to 30 years and the other aged 30 to 40 years. Bulk PBMC replicates and cell subsets were isolated from blood drawn at multiple timepoints before and after both primary and secondary immunization.

The CDR3 has 14 amino acids, counting the end cysteine and phenylalanine. Just the 42-base CDR3 DNA is kept, in frame starting at base 1. Sequences SGHRS (CDR1) and YFSETQ (CDR2) are obtained from the germline V gene. V loses 0 bases of germline sequence and J loses 2 bases, and the interval between the two ends is 9 bases. TCR cDNA was made using 5'RACE template switching, a step that added a universal primer site and unique molecular identifiers. Priming for cDNA synthesis came from both the TCR alpha and TCR beta constant segments. Library amplification used two PCR steps, and the second PCR step added sample barcodes and sequencing adapters. Libraries were sequenced on Illumina HiSeq 2500 (2x100 bp) or NovaSeq (2x150 bp). The original pipeline was this. Reads were demultiplexed and collapsed into UMI consensus sequences with MIGEC, and V(D)J alignment was performed with MiXCR. Vaccine-responding clonotypes were defined with edgeR using replicate PBMC samples, requiring FDR below 0.01 and a log2 fold change above 5 up to day 15. Each bulk clonotype received a CD4 or CD8 identity based on whether the sequenced CD4 or CD8 repertoire contained that clonotype at higher abundance. TCRdb's own reprocessing of the public reads used fastp at Q25 and MiXCR and kept productive beta chains. Each CDR3 protein gets just one entry, which takes the most common genes and DNA from the rows behind it. Here the V and J calls rest on TCRdb's processing, not on the authors' analysis. Recorded for this sample are 200,000 to 300,000 distinct CDR3 sequences; approximately 12% of them occurred a single time. Approximately 0.49% of the sample belongs to the ten largest clones.

General conclusions and limits of the study: A small share of clonotypes was detected in both CD4 and CD8 compartments, with the overlap likely arising from convergent recombination. The secondary T-cell response was weaker than the primary response but faster, peaking on day 5 instead of day 15. The study included only two donors, which limits how far the findings can be generalized. Most clones expanded after primary vaccination were re-detected after the booster (almost 98% of CD4 and roughly 85% of CD8), suggesting broad memory maintenance. Computational filtering was required because FACS-sorted repertoires could contain abundant contaminating clonotypes from the bulk population.

The sample was CD4+ T cells sorted from PBMCs, taken 45 days after the yellow fever booster vaccination. This sequence was found in a man aged 30-40 years who received the YFV17D yellow fever vaccine. This chain is built from TRBV5-1 and TRBJ2-7; D gene: possibly TRBD2, on 6 matching bases. Here the CDR3 is given as CASSLEQRAYEQYF. The nucleotide sequence reads TGCGCCAGCAGCTTGGAACAGCGGGCCTACGAGCAGTACTTC.